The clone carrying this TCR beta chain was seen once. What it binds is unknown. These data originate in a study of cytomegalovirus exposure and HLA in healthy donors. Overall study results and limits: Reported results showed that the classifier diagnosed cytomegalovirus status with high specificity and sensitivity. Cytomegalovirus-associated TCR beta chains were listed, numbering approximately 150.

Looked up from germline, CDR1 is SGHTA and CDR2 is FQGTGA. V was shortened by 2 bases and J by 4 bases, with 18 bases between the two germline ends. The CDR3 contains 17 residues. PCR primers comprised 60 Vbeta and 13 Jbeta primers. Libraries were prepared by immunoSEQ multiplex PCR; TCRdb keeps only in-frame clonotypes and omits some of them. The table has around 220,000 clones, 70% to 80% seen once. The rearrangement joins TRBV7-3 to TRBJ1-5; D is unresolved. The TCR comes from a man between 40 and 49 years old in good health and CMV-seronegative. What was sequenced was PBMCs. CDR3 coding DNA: TGTGCCAGCAGCTTATCCGGATATCTGGAGAGGAATCAGCCCCAGCATTTT. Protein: CASSLSGYLERNQPQHF.